This record covers a single T cell receptor beta chain. Measured with immunoSEQ multiplex PCR; TCRdb has only the in-frame clones, and not every one. The sample carries over 200,000 clones, about 80% recorded once. The sample originates from a study of blood T cell repertoires in COVID-19. J was trimmed by 0 bases and V by 8 bases; bases with no gene match: 3. Germline V gene lookup returns CDR1 KGHDR and CDR2 SFDVKD. This CDR3 has 15 residues. The sequence derives from a man aged 55 to 70 who had recovered from COVID-19. The chain couples TRBV24-1 to TRBJ2-2; TRBD2 agrees at 9 bases. Sequenced material: PBMCs or T cells enriched from blood (not recorded which). The CDR3 DNA follows: TGTGCCACCACTAGCGGGGACGCGAACACCGGGGAGCTGTTTTTT. Its protein product is CATTSGDANTGELFF.